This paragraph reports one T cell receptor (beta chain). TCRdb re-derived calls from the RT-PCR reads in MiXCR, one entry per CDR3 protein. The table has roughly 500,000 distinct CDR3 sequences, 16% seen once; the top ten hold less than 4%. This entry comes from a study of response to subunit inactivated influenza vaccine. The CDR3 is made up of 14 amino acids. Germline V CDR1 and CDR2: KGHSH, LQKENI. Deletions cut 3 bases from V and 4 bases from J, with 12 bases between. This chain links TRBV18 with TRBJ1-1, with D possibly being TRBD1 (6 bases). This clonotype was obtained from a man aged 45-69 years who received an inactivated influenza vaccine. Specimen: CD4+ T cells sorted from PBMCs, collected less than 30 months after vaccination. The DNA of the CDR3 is TGTGCCAGCTCACCGACTGGGGGGGCCACTGAAGCTTTCTTT. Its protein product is CASSPTGGATEAFF.